This entry lists 21 T cell receptor beta chains sequenced from one sample in a study of patients and donors after allogeneic stem cell transplantation. TCRdb redid the calling of the RT-PCR reads with MiXCR, one entry per CDR3 protein. The sample holds 65,000 to 80,000 distinct CDR3 sequences, about 25% seen once. Sequencing was performed on blood, either unsorted or a sorted T cell fraction (not recorded which). The receptors come from a human donor who was either an allogeneic HSCT recipient or a stem cell or donor lymphocyte infusion donor (not recorded which). It is not recorded whose cells these are; they may come from a transplant donor.

This chain connects TRBV7-9 to TRBJ2-7; D remains unclear. Trimming removed 1 base from V and 6 bases from J, with 7 bases in between. The CDR3 contains 12 residues. The germline gives CDR1 SEHNR, CDR2 FQNEAQ (reference sequence). DNA for the CDR3: TGTGCCAGCAGCTTAGGGCCCGGCGAGCAGTACTTC. It is translated as CASSLGPGEQYF.

V and J are TRBV12-5 and TRBJ2-3; no definite D call. The V gene lost 8 bases and the J gene lost 6 bases, with 12 bases spanning the gap. The CDR3 sequence is 12 residues long. CDR1 is LGHNT and CDR2 is FRNRAP in the germline V gene. The DNA of the CDR3 is TGTGCTAGTATTGGGGTGGGGGATACGCAGTATTTT. Translation: CASIGVGDTQYF.

This sequence joins TRBV6-2 or TRBV6-3 and TRBJ2-2; TRBD1 matches 11 bases. The CDR3 consists of 16 residues. J gave up 7 bases and V 8 bases, and 12 bases lay outside the gene matches. Germline values: CDR1 MNHEY, CDR2 SVGEGT. The CDR3 bases are TGTGCCAGCTTTCCTTCCGGGACAGGGGGTCTCGGGGAGCTGTTTTTT. This sequence encodes CASFPSGTGGLGELFF.

The chain recombines TRBV7-9 with TRBJ1-5; no definite D call. CDR1 is SEHNR and CDR2 is FQNEAQ in the germline V gene (reference sequence). V was trimmed by 5 bases and J by 4 bases, leaving 6 bases between them. The CDR3 runs 12 residues. The CDR3 sequence: CASSHGNQPQHF. The CDR3 nucleotides read TGTGCCAGCAGCCACGGTAATCAGCCCCAGCATTTT.

The sample holds a few counts of this clonotype. The chain uses TRBV2 and TRBJ2-1, with D uncertain. CDR1 SNHLY and CDR2 FYNNEI come from the germline V gene. Trimming removed 7 bases from V and 2 bases from J, with 18 bases in between. This CDR3 spans 16 amino acids. The CDR3 nucleotides are TGTGCCAGCACCGCGTTAAGCCTGGGGACCTACAATGAGCAGTTCTTC. Translating gives CASTALSLGTYNEQFF.

V is TRBV20-1 and J is TRBJ1-2, with 7 bases aligning to TRBD1. V lost 6 bases and J lost 2; bases outside the gene matches: 3. The CDR3 extends over 12 amino acids. Germline CDR1 and CDR2: DFQATT and SNEGSKA (reference sequence). The DNA for the CDR3 is TGCAGTGCCAGGGGGGGCAACTATGGCTACACCTTC. Its translation: CSARGGNYGYTF.

CDR3 sequence: CASTIKGVNTEAFF. The CDR3 bases are TGTGCCAGCACCATAAAGGGAGTGAACACTGAAGCTTTCTTT. This chain links TRBV7-2 with TRBJ1-1; D not certain. Per the germline V gene, CDR1 is SGHTA and CDR2 is FQGNSA. This CDR3 has 14 residues. The ends were cut back, 7 bases at V and 0 bases at J, with 12 bases in the middle.

The rearrangement links TRBV7-9 to TRBJ2-1; 9 bases are shared with TRBD2. Germline V gives CDR1 SEHNR, CDR2 FQNEAQ (reference sequence). Germline trimming cut 3 bases from V and 8 bases from J; bases unmatched to any gene: 11. This CDR3 is 16 amino acids long. The CDR3, as DNA: TGTGCCAGCAGCTTGACCCGCCGCGGGGGGGCCCATGAGCAGTTCTTC. It translates to CASSLTRRGGAHEQFF.

This clonotype was picked up a small number of times. V gene TRBV6-6 combines with J gene TRBJ1-2, with D possibly matching TRBD1 (5 bases). V lost 2 bases and J 6 bases, leaving 22 bases between the germline ends. The CDR3 loop spans 17 amino acids. CDR1 and CDR2 (germline): MNHNY, SVGAGI (reference sequence). Written as DNA, the CDR3 is TGTGCCAGCAGTTACCGCCCGGGGCCCTCCCATCCCAATGGCTACACCTTC. Residues: CASSYRPGPSHPNGYTF.

The chain carries TRBV5-1 and TRBJ1-2; 12 nucleotides match TRBD1. Germline V gene lookup returns CDR1 SGHRS and CDR2 YFSETQ. V shed 2 bases and J 5 bases; nucleotides not matched to a gene: 10. The CDR3 has 17 residues. CDR3 nucleotide sequence: TGCGCCAGCAGCTTAGGAATCGGGACAGGGGGCCAATATGGCTACACCTTC. As protein: CASSLGIGTGGQYGYTF.

The J gene is TRBJ2-7, the V gene TRBV29-1; D might be TRBD1 (6 bases). The CDR3 sequence is 13 residues long. V was shortened by 1 base and J by 2 bases, with 9 bases between the two germline ends. Germline V gene data show CDR1 as SQVTM and CDR2 as ANQGSEA. As DNA, the CDR3 is TGCAGCGTTGAAGCTGGGGGCCCCTACGAGCAGTACTTC. This encodes CSVEAGGPYEQYF.

This clonotype has just one count. The chain links TRBV20-1 to TRBJ2-1; 10 bases fit TRBD2. CDR3 length equals 19 residues. V lost 2 bases, J lost 0 bases, and 13 bases stayed unmatched. Germline V gives CDR1 DFQATT, CDR2 SNEGSKA (reference sequence). The CDR3 DNA sequence: TGCAGTGCTAGAAGGGCTAGCGGGAGCATTGAGAGCTCCTACAATGAGCAGTTCTTC. It encodes CSARRASGSIESSYNEQFF.

The V gene is TRBV7-3, the J gene TRBJ2-1; D is possibly TRBD1 (6 bases). The CDR3 sequence is 14 residues long. Germline CDR1 and CDR2: SGHTA and FQGTGA. V lost 8 bases to trimming and J lost 0 bases, with 11 bases between them. CDR3 sequence reads: CASYGTNSYNEQFF. DNA for the CDR3: TGTGCCAGCTATGGGACAAACTCCTACAATGAGCAGTTCTTC.

The rearrangement uses TRBV12-3 or TRBV12-4 and TRBJ2-5, with 11 bases lining up with TRBD2. This CDR3 contains 18 residues. V lost 1 base to trimming and J lost 5 bases; unmatched junction nucleotides: 12. CDR3 residues: CASSLGASGGLSKETQYF. CDR3 sequence (DNA): TGTGCCAGCAGTTTAGGGGCTAGCGGGGGGTTATCTAAGGAGACCCAGTACTTC.

The chain links TRBV7-2 to TRBJ1-5; D not resolved. Germline V gene sequence: CDR1 SGHTA, CDR2 FQGNSA. This CDR3 contains 15 residues. The germline V and J ends were trimmed by 2 bases and 0 bases, with 8 bases remaining between them. The CDR3 bases are TGTGCCAGCAGCTTATGGGCGGGTAGCAATCAGCCCCAGCATTTT. This sequence encodes CASSLWAGSNQPQHF.

This chain links TRBV4-1 with TRBJ1-2, with 7 bases aligning to TRBD1. V shed 1 base and J 3 bases; nucleotides not matched to a gene: 8. CDR1 and CDR2 (germline): MGHRA, YSYEKL. This CDR3 contains 16 residues. The CDR3, as DNA: TGCGCCAGCAGCCAAGTTTCTGGGACAGTAGACTATGGCTACACCTTC. This encodes CASSQVSGTVDYGYTF.

V usage is TRBV2 and J usage is TRBJ1-1; possibly TRBD1 for D (5 bases). There are 13 residues in the CDR3. Per the germline V gene, CDR1 is SNHLY and CDR2 is FYNNEI. V was shortened by 8 bases and J by 1 base, with 11 bases between the two germline ends. For the CDR3, the DNA is TGTGCCAGCGGGATACAGGAGAACACTGAAGCTTTCTTT. Translating it yields CASGIQENTEAFF.

This clonotype was found a few times. The V gene is TRBV19, the J gene TRBJ1-5, with a tentative D call TRBD1 (5 bases). The CDR3 runs to 17 residues. Germline V gene sequence: CDR1 LNHDA, CDR2 SQIVND (reference sequence). The V gene lost 1 base and the J gene lost 7 bases, with 20 bases spanning the gap. The DNA of the CDR3 is TGTGCCAGTAGTATAGTTAGACAGCTTTCGACATTACAGCCCCAGCATTTT. This sequence encodes CASSIVRQLSTLQPQHF. The variable domain in full, with the rest retrieved from reference TRBV19 and TRBJ1-5, is DGGITQSPKYLFRKEGQNVTLSCEQNLNHDAMYWYRQDPGQGLRLIYYSQIVNDFQKGDIAEGYSVSREKKESFPLTVTSAQKNPTAFYLCASSIVRQLSTLQPQHFGDGTRLSIL.

The CDR3 here is CASSLEDRRSNQPQHF. CDR3 bases: TGTGCCAGCAGCTTAGAAGACAGGAGGAGCAATCAGCCCCAGCATTTT. The chain carries TRBV7-2 and TRBJ1-5, with D perhaps matching TRBD1 (6 bases). V lost 1 base and J 1 base, leaving 11 bases between the germline ends. From germline, CDR1 is SGHTA and CDR2 FQGNSA. The CDR3 covers 16 residues.

This clonotype was recorded only once. The chain combines TRBV7-7 with TRBJ2-3; D may be TRBD2 (5 bases). Per the germline V gene, CDR1 is SSHAT and CDR2 is FNYEAQ (reference sequence). CDR3 length: 13 amino acids. The germline V and J ends were trimmed by 0 bases and 6 bases, with 7 bases remaining between them. DNA for the CDR3: TGTGCCAGCAGCTTAGCCCGGGATGATACGCAGTATTTT. Translation gives CASSLARDDTQYF.

The chain has TRBV6-6 and TRBJ1-5; D is perhaps TRBD1 (5 bases). The CDR3 runs 15 residues. The germline V gene has CDR1 MNHNY and CDR2 SVGAGI (reference sequence). V was clipped by 6 bases and J by 5 bases, with 17 bases between them. The CDR3 protein is CASSWDPGPDQPQHF. The CDR3 DNA reads as TGTGCCAGCAGCTGGGACCCGGGCCCCGATCAGCCCCAGCATTTT.